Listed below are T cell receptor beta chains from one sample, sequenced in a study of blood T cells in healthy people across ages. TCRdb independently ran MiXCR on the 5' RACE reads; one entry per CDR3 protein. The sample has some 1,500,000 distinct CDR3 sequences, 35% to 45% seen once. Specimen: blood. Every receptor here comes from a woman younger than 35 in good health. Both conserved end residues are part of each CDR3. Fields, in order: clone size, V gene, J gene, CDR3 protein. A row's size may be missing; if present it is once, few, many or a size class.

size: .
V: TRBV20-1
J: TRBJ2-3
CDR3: CSASGWREGTDTQYF

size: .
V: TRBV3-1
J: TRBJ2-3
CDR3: CASSQSKDGHVTQYF

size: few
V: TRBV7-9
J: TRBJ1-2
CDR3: CASSPRQASNYGYTF

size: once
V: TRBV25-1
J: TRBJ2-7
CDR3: CASSSRGQRSSYNEQYF

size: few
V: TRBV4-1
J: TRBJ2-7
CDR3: CASSQVFQAITYEQYF

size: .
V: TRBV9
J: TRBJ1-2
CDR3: CASSSRTDPNYGCTF

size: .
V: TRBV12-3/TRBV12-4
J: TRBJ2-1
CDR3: CAGTPRAGGAYNEQFF

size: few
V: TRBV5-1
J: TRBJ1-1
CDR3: CASRDRVNTEAFF

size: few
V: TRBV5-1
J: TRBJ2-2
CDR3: CASSFGPGPNTGELFF

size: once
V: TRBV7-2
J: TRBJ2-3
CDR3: CANSPSGSKRDTQYF

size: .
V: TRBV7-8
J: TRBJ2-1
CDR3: CASSFGRVFYNAQFF

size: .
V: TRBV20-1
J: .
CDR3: CSARDTSAYNEQYF

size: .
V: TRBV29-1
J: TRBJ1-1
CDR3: CSVERTGTVRDTEAFF

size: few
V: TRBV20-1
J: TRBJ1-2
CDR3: CSARVGFSYTF

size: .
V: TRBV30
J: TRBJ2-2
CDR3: CAWSGLANTGELFF

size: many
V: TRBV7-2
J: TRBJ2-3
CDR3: CASSAHTDTQYF

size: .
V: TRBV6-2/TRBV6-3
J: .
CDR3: CASSYPKQGSKNIQYF

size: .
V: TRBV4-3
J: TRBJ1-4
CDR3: CASSRGTGLGEKLFF

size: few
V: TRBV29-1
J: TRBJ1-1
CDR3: CSVSRPTAEAFF

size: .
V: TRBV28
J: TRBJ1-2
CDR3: CASSSTGGYYGYTF

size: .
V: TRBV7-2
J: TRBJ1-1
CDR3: CASSFRQAFMNTEAFF

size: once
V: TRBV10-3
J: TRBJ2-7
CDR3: CAISDSDKGNEQYF

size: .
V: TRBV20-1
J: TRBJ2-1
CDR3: CSAMAVSYNEQFF